This TCR beta chain stems from a study of PD-L1 blockade in urothelial cancer. Study-level background: In the patient group, about 90% of the roughly 30 were males with bladder-origin urothelial cancer. Blood was analyzed 3 weeks (second dose) and 6 weeks after treatment start. T cell content in blood samples showed a median of 141,255.

Trimming took 7 bases from V and 4 from J, leaving 19 bases between them. The V gene's germline CDR1 is MDHEN and CDR2 SYDVKM. The length of the CDR3 is 15 residues. Measured with immunoSEQ multiplex PCR; TCRdb has only the in-frame clones, and not every one. The table shows some 75,000 clones, with less than 95% occurring only once. Time point described: peripheral blood 6 weeks after treatment start. The study enrolled patients with locally advanced or metastatic urothelial carcinoma. The source was PBMCs, collected around atezolizumab (anti-PD-L1) treatment. The clonotype originates from a woman of 80 years or more with urothelial cancer. The chain is built from TRBV28 and TRBJ1-2; possibly TRBD1 for D (5 bases). CDR3 sequence (DNA): TGTGCCAGCAACCTGATAGGCAGGGAGGGCTATGGCTACACCTTC. This gives the protein CASNLIGREGYGYTF.